The present T cell receptor (beta chain) was sequenced within a study of shared clonotypes between healthy human individuals. Some clones are missing from TCRdb's copy, which holds only in-frame ones; the method was immunoSEQ multiplex PCR. The sample consists of 950,000 to 1,300,000 clones, about 77% of them appearing once. General study points: Generally, naive subsets (rather than memory subsets) showed larger estimated richness.

From CD4+ cells came CD45RA+ naive and CD45RA-negative memory subsets. As regards this clone: What it binds is unknown.

The CDR3 length is 14 residues. V lost 6 bases and J lost 5; bases outside the gene matches: 7. Looked up from germline, CDR1 is SGHNT and CDR2 is YENEEA. Input material: memory CD4+ T cells sorted from blood. Described subset: CD45RA-negative fraction. This chain links TRBV11-3 with TRBJ2-1; 7 bases align to TRBD1. The source of this sequence is a man aged 18 to 35 in good health. The chain's CDR3 is CASSGRGSNNEQFF. Here the CDR3 DNA reads TGTGCCAGCAGTGGCAGGGGGTCTAACAATGAGCAGTTCTTC.